This entry describes one TCR beta chain. The target antigen is unknown. Use of 60 Vbeta and 13 Jbeta primers characterized the PCR. Generated by immunoSEQ multiplex PCR, the TCRdb table keeps only in-frame clones and is missing some. Found here are some 110,000 clones; the top ten clones hold 6.8%. This sample was taken from a study of cytomegalovirus exposure and HLA in healthy donors. Broader study findings: Clonal expansion, a later analysis showed, was greater in HLA-associated TCR beta chains than in equally common others. Earlier analysis found most TCR beta V segments productive about 87% or about 30% of the time.

Germline V gene lookup returns CDR1 SQVTM and CDR2 ANQGSEA. This CDR3 contains 13 residues. Specimen: PBMCs. This receptor was identified in a man aged 35 to 55 in good health and CMV-seropositive. V and J are TRBV29-1 and TRBJ2-5; 7 positions agree with TRBD2. The last part of the DNA fits TRBJ2-7 better; the J call may be wrong. The CDR3 region has the DNA TGCAGCGTTGAGTGGGGGGGGTCCTACGAGCAGTACTTC. Translation gives CSVEWGGSYEQYF.